Below, 27 T cell receptor beta chains from the same sample are listed, as sequenced in a study of T cell responses to AZD1222 COVID-19 vaccine. This table comes from immunoSEQ multiplex PCR, and its TCRdb copy is limited to in-frame clones, with some not included. The table has 150,000 to 200,000 clones, approximately 90% seen once. This specimen consisted of peripheral blood, obtained 28 days after the second dose of the MenACWY control vaccine. These receptors all stem from an adult who received the MenACWY meningococcal vaccine as a control.

V gene TRBV9 combines with J gene TRBJ1-2; D is undetermined. Trimming took 0 bases from V and 5 from J, leaving 14 bases between them. There are 15 residues in the CDR3. The germline CDR1 and CDR2 sequences are SGDLS and YYNGEE. The CDR3 spells CASSVGQGFGYGYTF. Here the CDR3 DNA reads TGTGCCAGCAGCGTAGGGCAAGGTTTTGGGTATGGCTACACCTTC.

The genes are TRBV7-2 and TRBJ1-5, with a tentative D call TRBD1 (6 bases). Looked up from germline, CDR1 is SGHTA and CDR2 is FQGNSA. The CDR3 extends over 13 amino acids. In DNA, the CDR3 is TGTGCAGCGAGTCAGGGGATCAATCAGCCCCAGCATTTT. This encodes CAASQGINQPQHF.

The chain combines TRBV14 with TRBJ1-4, with D unresolved. The CDR3 spans 18 residues. The germline V and J ends were trimmed by 1 base and 5 bases, with 20 bases remaining between them. The germline V gene encodes CDR1 SGHDN and CDR2 FVKESK. The CDR3 nucleotides are TGTGCCAGCAGCCAAGGAATAGCGTCAACGGCCGGGAATGAAAAACTGTTTTTT. Its translation: CASSQGIASTAGNEKLFF. Complete variable domain (other parts from reference TRBV14 and TRBJ1-4): EAGVTQFPSHSVIEKGQTVTLRCDPISGHDNLYWYRRVMGKEIKFLLHFVKESKQDESGMPNNRFLAERTGGTYSTLKVQPAELEDSGVYFCASSQGIASTAGNEKLFFGSGTQLSVL.

The V call is TRBV6-1, the J call TRBJ1-3; TRBD1 aligns across 7 bases. Germline CDR1 reads MNHNS; CDR2 reads SASEGT. This CDR3 contains 17 residues. Trimming took 0 bases from V and 2 from J; bases not matched to a gene: 7. CDR3 amino acids: CASSEAPPGQTGNTIYF. CDR3 DNA: TGTGCCAGCAGTGAAGCGCCCCCGGGACAGACTGGAAACACCATATATTTT.

The chain joins TRBV3-1 (or the pseudogene TRBV3-2) to TRBJ1-2, with unresolved D. Per germline, CDR1 LGHDT and CDR2 YNNKEL (reference sequence). This CDR3 spans 11 amino acids. DNA of the CDR3: TGTGCAACTTACGCTGAGTATGGCTACACCTTC. Translation: CATYAEYGYTF.

The chain joins TRBV4-2 to TRBJ2-7; no clear D gene. The V end lost 0 bases, the J end lost 5 bases, and 8 bases lay between the germline ends. The length of the CDR3 is 13 residues. Germline CDR1 reads LGHNA; CDR2 reads YNFKEQ. The CDR3 coding sequence is TGTGCCAGCAGCCAAGAAGGGCGCGACGAGCAGTACTTC. Translation gives CASSQEGRDEQYF.

CDR3 in DNA: TGTGCCAGCAGCCCAACGGGACAGGGTACCTATGAGCAGTTCTTC. As protein: CASSPTGQGTYEQFF. The chain carries TRBV11-2 and TRBJ2-1; TRBD1 aligns across 9 bases. With 5 bases clipped from V and 8 bases from J, the junction kept 10 bases outside the gene matches. The CDR3 totals 15 residues. Per the germline V gene, CDR1 is SGHAT and CDR2 is FQNNGV.

This clone was seen a few times. The sample has other DNA sequences that encode this CDR3 too. The rearrangement joins TRBV29-1 to TRBJ2-6; D is uncertain. The V end was cut by 1 base, the J end by 0 bases, with 1 base between. The CDR3 has 13 amino acids. Germline V CDR1 and CDR2: SQVTM, ANQGSEA. The CDR3 loop reads CSVEASGANVLTF. CDR3 bases: TGCAGCGTTGAAGCCTCTGGGGCCAACGTCCTGACTTTC.

The chain couples TRBV27 to TRBJ2-1, with a weak D call TRBD2 (6 bases). V lost 3 bases and J lost 6, with 12 bases in between. This CDR3 has 14 amino acids. Germline CDR1 is MNHEY and CDR2 is SMNVEV (reference sequence). CDR3 loop: CASSFWTNSNEQFF. The CDR3 DNA sequence: TGTGCCAGCAGTTTCTGGACTAACAGCAATGAGCAGTTCTTC.

This chain links TRBV28 with TRBJ2-5; 11 bases fit TRBD1. This CDR3 has 15 amino acids. V gave up 5 bases and J gave up 4 bases; unmatched junction bases: 6. Germline lookup yields CDR1 MDHEN and CDR2 SYDVKM. Here the CDR3 DNA reads TGTGCCAGCAGTCAGGGGACAGGGGGTGGAGAGACCCAGTACTTC. The encoded protein is CASSQGTGGGETQYF.

The chain has TRBV25-1 and TRBJ1-6; 7 bases are shared with TRBD1. This CDR3 is built from 17 residues. V was clipped by 6 bases and J by 7 bases; unmatched bases: 15. Germline V gene lookup returns CDR1 MGHDK and CDR2 SYGVNS. CDR3 sequence (DNA): TGTGCCAGCAGGCCCACCTCCTGGCAGGGGGACAATTCACCCCTCCACTTT. It codes for CASRPTSWQGDNSPLHF.

The chain uses TRBV12-3 or TRBV12-4 and TRBJ2-1; perhaps D is TRBD1 or TRBD2 (5 bases each). V was shortened by 7 bases and J by 4 bases, with 11 bases between the two germline ends. The CDR3 totals 13 residues. This chain's CDR3 is CASTRDAYNEQFF. CDR3 coding DNA: TGTGCCAGCACCAGGGACGCTTACAATGAGCAGTTCTTC.

The V and J genes are TRBV6-2 or TRBV6-3 and TRBJ1-5; unclear D gene. The germline V gene encodes CDR1 MNHEY and CDR2 SVGEGT. This CDR3 region has 12 residues. V was shortened by 0 bases and J by 9 bases, with 6 bases between the two germline ends. This CDR3 is CASSYSQGPQHF. The CDR3 DNA follows: TGTGCCAGCAGTTACTCCCAAGGGCCCCAGCATTTT.

The J gene is TRBJ2-3, the V gene TRBV7-2, with TRBD2 matching over 12 bases. The trim removed 5 bases at V and 8 bases at J, leaving 8 bases unmatched. This CDR3 comprises 15 residues. Germline V CDR1 and CDR2: SGHTA, FQGNSA. This CDR3 reads CASSLRTSGTGTQYF. CDR3 in DNA: TGTGCCAGCAGCCTGCGGACTAGCGGGACCGGTACGCAGTATTTT.

CDR3 bases: TGTGCCAGTAGTAAACCCGTCGGACTAGAAAGGACAGATACGCAGTATTTT. Encoded protein: CASSKPVGLERTDTQYF. The chain couples TRBV19 to TRBJ2-3; 7 positions agree with TRBD2. CDR1 is LNHDA, CDR2 SQIVND, per germline (reference sequence). The CDR3 is 17 residues long. The ends lost 4 bases at V and 3 bases at J; junction bases unmatched: 13. The variable domain in full, completed from reference TRBV19 and TRBJ2-3, reads DGGITQSPKYLFRKEGQNVTLSCEQNLNHDAMYWYRQDPGQGLRLIYYSQIVNDFQKGDIAEGYSVSREKKESFPLTVTSAQKNPTAFYLCASSKPVGLERTDTQYFGPGTRLTVL.

This chain links TRBV27 with TRBJ1-1; no reliable D call. The CDR3 extends over 14 amino acids. V shed 7 bases and J shed 5 bases, with 17 bases lying between them. The germline gives CDR1 MNHEY, CDR2 SMNVEV (reference sequence). The chain's CDR3 is CASKKGIPGTEAFF. The CDR3 coding sequence is TGTGCCAGCAAAAAGGGAATACCTGGTACTGAAGCTTTCTTT.

This chain links TRBV5-1 with TRBJ2-1; perhaps TRBD2 as D (6 bases). Deletions cut 2 bases from V and 5 bases from J, with 17 bases between. Germline V CDR1 and CDR2: SGHRS, YFSETQ. The CDR3 spans 16 residues. CDR3 in amino acids: CASSLTLGGSNNEQFF. The CDR3 DNA is TGCGCCAGCAGCTTAACCCTGGGGGGATCGAACAATGAGCAGTTCTTC.

V and J are TRBV4-1 and TRBJ1-2; D gene ambiguous. Germline values: CDR1 MGHRA, CDR2 YSYEKL. V lost 0 bases and J lost 4, with 15 bases in between. CDR3 length: 16 amino acids. CDR3 coding DNA: TGCGCCAGCAGCCAAGATCCGATCACAGAGACCTATGGCTACACCTTC. It is translated as CASSQDPITETYGYTF.

CDR3 sequence reads: CASGLVLGTATYEQYF. The CDR3 DNA reads TGTGCTAGTGGTTTGGTACTGGGGACAGCCACCTACGAGCAGTACTTC. The V gene is TRBV12-5, the J gene TRBJ2-7; TRBD1 matches 7 bases. V lost 0 bases to trimming and J lost 2 bases; unmatched junction nucleotides: 7. Germline CDR1 is LGHNT and CDR2 is FRNRAP. The CDR3 is 16 amino acids.

The CDR3 loop is CASSLGGPRTGELFF. Written as DNA, the CDR3 is TGCGCCAGCAGCTTAGGGGGACCCAGAACCGGGGAGCTGTTTTTT. This chain connects TRBV5-1 to TRBJ2-2; possibly TRBD1 for D (6 bases). The ends were cut back, 2 bases at V and 5 bases at J, with 13 bases in the middle. The CDR3 has 15 amino acids. Germline CDR1 SGHRS, CDR2 YFSETQ.

The chain uses TRBV9 and TRBJ2-4; D unresolved. V lost 4 bases to trimming and J lost 6 bases, with 14 bases between them. This CDR3 is built from 14 residues. CDR1 and CDR2 (germline): SGDLS, YYNGEE. CDR3 sequence reads: CASSKPTGRNIQYF. The CDR3 nucleotides are TGTGCCAGCAGCAAACCGACCGGACGAAACATTCAGTACTTC.

The V gene is TRBV28, the J gene TRBJ2-3; 8 bases map to TRBD2. The CDR3 loop spans 16 amino acids. Unmatched junction bases numbered 8, after V lost 2 bases and J lost 4 bases. Per the germline V gene, CDR1 is MDHEN and CDR2 is SYDVKM. For the CDR3, the DNA is TGTGCCAGCAGTTTACTTGGGCTAGCGGGCCCAGATACGCAGTATTTT. The encoded protein is CASSLLGLAGPDTQYF. The variable domain in full, completed from reference TRBV28 and TRBJ2-3, reads DVKVTQSSRYLVKRTGEKVFLECVQDMDHENMFWYRQDPGLGLRLIYFSYDVKMKEKGDIPEGYSVSREKKERFSLILESASTNQTSMYLCASSLLGLAGPDTQYFGPGTRLTVL.

V is TRBV27 and J is TRBJ1-2; weak D call: TRBD1 (6 bases). The germline V gene has CDR1 MNHEY and CDR2 SMNVEV (reference sequence). With 1 base removed from V and 0 bases from J, the gap between germline ends came to 12 bases. The CDR3 is 16 residues long. CDR3 nucleotide sequence: TGTGCCAGCAGTTTATTTGGGGACAAACCTAACTATGGCTACACCTTC. It yields the protein CASSLFGDKPNYGYTF.

This chain uses TRBV7-3 with TRBJ2-3; tentatively, D is TRBD2 (5 bases). Germline V gene lookup returns CDR1 SGHTA and CDR2 FQGTGA. This CDR3 comprises 13 residues. V was clipped by 2 bases and J by 6 bases, with 9 bases between them. The CDR3 sequence is CASSLVGSDTQYF. In nucleotides, the CDR3 is TGTGCCAGCAGCTTAGTAGGGAGCGATACGCAGTATTTT.

V usage is TRBV5-4 and J usage is TRBJ1-3; D may be TRBD1 (5 bases). V lost 7 bases, J lost 2 bases, and 19 bases lay in between. CDR1 and CDR2 (germline): SGHNT, YYREEE (reference sequence). This CDR3 comprises 16 residues. The CDR3 reads CASSLGGGSTGNTIYF. In DNA, the CDR3 is TGTGCCAGCTCTCTTGGTGGGGGTAGCACTGGAAACACCATATATTTT.

V is TRBV24-1 and J is TRBJ2-3; 7 nucleotides agree with TRBD1. Trimming at V came to 7 bases and at J to 7 bases, leaving 13 bases not matched to a gene. This CDR3 is 15 amino acids long. The germline V gene encodes CDR1 KGHDR and CDR2 SFDVKD. CDR3 coding DNA: TGTGCCACCAGCGCCTCCGGGACAGAGTATAATACGCAGTATTTT. The encoded protein is CATSASGTEYNTQYF.

The chain joins TRBV28 to TRBJ2-1; 7 bases match TRBD1. The CDR3 spans 14 residues. The junction had 6 bases not matched to a gene; V was cut back by 3 bases and J by 7 bases. The germline V gene encodes CDR1 MDHEN and CDR2 SYDVKM. This chain's CDR3 is CASSLYRGGNEQFF. CDR3 DNA: TGTGCCAGCAGTTTGTACAGGGGTGGGAATGAGCAGTTCTTC.